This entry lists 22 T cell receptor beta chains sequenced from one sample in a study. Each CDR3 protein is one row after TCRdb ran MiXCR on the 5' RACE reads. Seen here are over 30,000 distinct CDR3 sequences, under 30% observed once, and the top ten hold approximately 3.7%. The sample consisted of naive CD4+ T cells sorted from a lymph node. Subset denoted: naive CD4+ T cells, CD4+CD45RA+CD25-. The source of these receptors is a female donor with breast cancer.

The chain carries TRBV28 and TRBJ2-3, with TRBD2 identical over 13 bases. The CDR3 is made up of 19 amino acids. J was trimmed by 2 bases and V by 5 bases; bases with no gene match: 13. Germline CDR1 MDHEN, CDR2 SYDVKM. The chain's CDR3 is CASSPRTSGSPAPTDTQYF. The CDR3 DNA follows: TGTGCCAGCAGTCCCCGGACTAGCGGGAGTCCAGCCCCCACAGATACGCAGTATTTT. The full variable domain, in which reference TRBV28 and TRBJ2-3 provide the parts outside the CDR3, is DVKVTQSSRYLVKRTGEKVFLECVQDMDHENMFWYRQDPGLGLRLIYFSYDVKMKEKGDIPEGYSVSREKKERFSLILESASTNQTSMYLCASSPRTSGSPAPTDTQYFGPGTRLTVL.

The CDR3, as DNA: TGTGCCAGCAGCATCCAACCGGGGCAGTCCCAGTACTTC. Its translation: CASSIQPGQSQYF. The chain combines TRBV7-3 with TRBJ2-5, with D possibly called TRBD1 or TRBD2 (5 bases each). Germline-derived CDR1 and CDR2 are SGHTA and FQGTGA. Trimming stripped 5 bases from V and 9 bases from J, with 16 bases between. The CDR3 runs to 13 residues.

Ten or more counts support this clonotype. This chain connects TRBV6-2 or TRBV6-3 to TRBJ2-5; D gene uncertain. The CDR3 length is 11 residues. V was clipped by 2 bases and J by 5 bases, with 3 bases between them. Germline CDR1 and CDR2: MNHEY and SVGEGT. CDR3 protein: CASSYTETQYF. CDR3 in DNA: TGTGCCAGCAGTTACACTGAGACCCAGTACTTC.

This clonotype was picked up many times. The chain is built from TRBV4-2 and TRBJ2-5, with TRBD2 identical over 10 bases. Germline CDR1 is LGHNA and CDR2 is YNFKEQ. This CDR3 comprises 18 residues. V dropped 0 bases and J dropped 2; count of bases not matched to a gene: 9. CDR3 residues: CASSQDLSGGALQETQYF. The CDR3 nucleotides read TGTGCCAGCAGCCAAGATCTCAGCGGGGGGGCCCTTCAAGAGACCCAGTACTTC.

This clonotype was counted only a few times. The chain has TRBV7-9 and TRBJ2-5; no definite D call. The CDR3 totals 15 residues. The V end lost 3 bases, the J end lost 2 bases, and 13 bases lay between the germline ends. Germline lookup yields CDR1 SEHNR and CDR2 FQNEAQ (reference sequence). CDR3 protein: CASSFGLGVQETQYF. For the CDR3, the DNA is TGTGCCAGCAGCTTCGGTCTTGGGGTTCAAGAGACCCAGTACTTC.

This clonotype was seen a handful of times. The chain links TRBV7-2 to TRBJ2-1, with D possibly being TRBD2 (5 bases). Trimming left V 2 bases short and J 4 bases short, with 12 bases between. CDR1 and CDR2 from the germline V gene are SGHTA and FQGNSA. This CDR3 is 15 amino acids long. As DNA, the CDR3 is TGTGCCAGCAGCTTAATGGAGGATTCTTACAATGAGCAGTTCTTC. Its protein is CASSLMEDSYNEQFF.

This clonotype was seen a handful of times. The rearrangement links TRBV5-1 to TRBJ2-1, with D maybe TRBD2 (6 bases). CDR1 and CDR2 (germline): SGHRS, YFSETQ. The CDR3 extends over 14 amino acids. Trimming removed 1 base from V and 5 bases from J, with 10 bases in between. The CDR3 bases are TGCGCCAGCAGCTTGCTCTGGGGGGACAATGAGCAGTTCTTC. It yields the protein CASSLLWGDNEQFF.

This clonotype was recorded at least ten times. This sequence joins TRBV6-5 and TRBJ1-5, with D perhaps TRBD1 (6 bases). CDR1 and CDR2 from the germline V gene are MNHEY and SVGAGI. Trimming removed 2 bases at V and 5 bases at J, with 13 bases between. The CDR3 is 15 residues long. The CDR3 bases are TGTGCCAGCAGTTACCCGGGACACACCGATCAGCCCCAGCATTTT. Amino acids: CASSYPGHTDQPQHF.

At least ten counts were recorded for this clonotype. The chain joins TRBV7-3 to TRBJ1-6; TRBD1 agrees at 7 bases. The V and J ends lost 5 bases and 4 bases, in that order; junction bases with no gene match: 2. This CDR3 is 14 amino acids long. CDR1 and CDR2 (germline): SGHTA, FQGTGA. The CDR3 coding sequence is TGTGCCAGCAGCGAGACAGGGTATAATTCACCCCTCCACTTT. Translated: CASSETGYNSPLHF. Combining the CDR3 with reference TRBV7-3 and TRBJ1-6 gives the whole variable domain GAGVSQTPSNKVTEKGKYVELRCDPISGHTALYWYRQSLGQGPEFLIYFQGTGAADDSGLPNDRFFAVRPEGSVSTLKIQRTERGDSAVYLCASSETGYNSPLHFGNGTRLTVT.

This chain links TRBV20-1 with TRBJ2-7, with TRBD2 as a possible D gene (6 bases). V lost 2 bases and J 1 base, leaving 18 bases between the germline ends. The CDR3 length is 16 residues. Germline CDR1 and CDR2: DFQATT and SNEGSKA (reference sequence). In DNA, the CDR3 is TGCAGTGCTAGACCGCGGGGAAGCGACCCTTCCTACGAGCAGTACTTC. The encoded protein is CSARPRGSDPSYEQYF.

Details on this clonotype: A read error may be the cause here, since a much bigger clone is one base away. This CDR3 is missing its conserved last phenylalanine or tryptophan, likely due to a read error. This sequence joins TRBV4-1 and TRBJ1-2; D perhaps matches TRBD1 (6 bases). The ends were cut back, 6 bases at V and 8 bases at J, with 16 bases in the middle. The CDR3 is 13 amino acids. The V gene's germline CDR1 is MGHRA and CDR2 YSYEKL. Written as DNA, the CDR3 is TGCGCCAGCAGAAGCACAGGGTCGGGAGGCTACACCCTC. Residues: CASRSTGSGGYTL.

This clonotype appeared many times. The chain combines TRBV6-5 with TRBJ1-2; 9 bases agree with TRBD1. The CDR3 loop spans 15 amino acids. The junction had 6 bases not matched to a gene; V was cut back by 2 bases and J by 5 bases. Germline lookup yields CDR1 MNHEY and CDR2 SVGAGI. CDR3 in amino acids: CASSYLTGGEYGYTF. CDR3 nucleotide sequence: TGTGCCAGCAGTTACCTCACAGGGGGCGAGTATGGCTACACCTTC.

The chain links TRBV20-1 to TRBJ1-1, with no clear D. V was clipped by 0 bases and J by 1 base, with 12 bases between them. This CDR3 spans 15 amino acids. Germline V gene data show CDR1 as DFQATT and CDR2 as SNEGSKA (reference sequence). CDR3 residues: CSARDPDLGNTEAFF. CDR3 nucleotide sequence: TGCAGTGCTAGAGACCCGGACCTGGGGAACACTGAAGCTTTCTTT.

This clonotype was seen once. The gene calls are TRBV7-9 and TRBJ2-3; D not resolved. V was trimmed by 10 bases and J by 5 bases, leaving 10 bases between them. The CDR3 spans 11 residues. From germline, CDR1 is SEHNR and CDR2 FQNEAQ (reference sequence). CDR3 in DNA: TGTGCCAACAAGGTGGTAGATACGCAGTATTTT. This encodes CANKVVDTQYF.

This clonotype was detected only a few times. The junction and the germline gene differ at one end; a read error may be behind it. CDR3 bases: TGTACCAGCAGTTTCAGCGTCGGGGATCAGCCCCAGCATTTT. Protein: CTSSFSVGDQPQHF. The J gene is TRBJ1-5, the V gene TRBV27; D gene ambiguous. Germline V CDR1 and CDR2: MNHEY, SMNVEV (reference sequence). CDR3 length equals 14 residues.

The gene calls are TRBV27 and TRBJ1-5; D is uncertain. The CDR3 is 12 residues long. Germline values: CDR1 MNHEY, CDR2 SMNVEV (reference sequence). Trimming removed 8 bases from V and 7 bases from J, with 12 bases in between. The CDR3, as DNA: TGTGCCAGCGGGCGGGTGGGACAGCCCCAGCATTTT. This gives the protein CASGRVGQPQHF.

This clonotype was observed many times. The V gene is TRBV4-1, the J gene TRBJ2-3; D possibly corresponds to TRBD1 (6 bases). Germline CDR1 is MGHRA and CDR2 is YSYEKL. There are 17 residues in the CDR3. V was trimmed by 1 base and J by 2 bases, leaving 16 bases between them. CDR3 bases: TGCGCCAGCAGCCAAGCTTCTCAGGGGTTCGACACAGATACGCAGTATTTT. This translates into CASSQASQGFDTDTQYF.

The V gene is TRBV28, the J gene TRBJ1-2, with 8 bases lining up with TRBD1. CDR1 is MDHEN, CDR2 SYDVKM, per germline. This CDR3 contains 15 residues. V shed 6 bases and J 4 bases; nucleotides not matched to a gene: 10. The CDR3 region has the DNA TGTGCCAGCAGCTGGGCAAGCAGGGGGCGCTATGGCTACACCTTC. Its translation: CASSWASRGRYGYTF.

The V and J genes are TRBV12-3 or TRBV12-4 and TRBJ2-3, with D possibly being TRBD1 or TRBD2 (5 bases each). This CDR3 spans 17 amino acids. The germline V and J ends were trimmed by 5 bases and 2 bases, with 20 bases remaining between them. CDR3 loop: CASSAPAKTGATDTQYF. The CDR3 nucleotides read TGTGCCAGCAGTGCCCCGGCCAAAACCGGGGCCACAGATACGCAGTATTTT.

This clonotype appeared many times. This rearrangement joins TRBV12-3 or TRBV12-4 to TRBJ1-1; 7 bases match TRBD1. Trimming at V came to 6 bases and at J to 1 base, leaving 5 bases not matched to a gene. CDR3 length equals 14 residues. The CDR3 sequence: CASRGTDPNTEAFF. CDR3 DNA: TGTGCCAGCAGGGGGACAGACCCGAACACTGAAGCTTTCTTT.

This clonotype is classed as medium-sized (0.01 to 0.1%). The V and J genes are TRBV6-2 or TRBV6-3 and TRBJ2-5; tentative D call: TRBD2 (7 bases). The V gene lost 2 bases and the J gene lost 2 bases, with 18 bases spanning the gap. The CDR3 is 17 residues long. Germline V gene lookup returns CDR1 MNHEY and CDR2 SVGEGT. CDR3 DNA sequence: TGTGCCAGCAGTTACAACCCGGGGGGCTGGGAGCAAGAGACCCAGTACTTC. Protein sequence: CASSYNPGGWEQETQYF.

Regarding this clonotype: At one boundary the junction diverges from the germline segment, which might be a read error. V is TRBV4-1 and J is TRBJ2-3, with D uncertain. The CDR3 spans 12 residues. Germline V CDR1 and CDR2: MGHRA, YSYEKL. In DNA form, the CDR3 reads TGCGCCAACAGCCAAGTACCCGGTACGCAGTATTTT. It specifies CANSQVPGTQYF.